The 25 T cell receptor beta chains listed next were all sequenced from one sample in a study of blood T cell repertoires in COVID-19. The data were produced by immunoSEQ multiplex PCR, yet TCRdb's version contains in-frame clones alone and is incomplete. The sample consists of 35,000 to 50,000 clones, 80% to 90% of them appearing once. Sample: peripheral blood. The receptors here all came from a woman in her thirties or forties with acute or convalescent COVID-19.

This chain uses TRBV10-1 with TRBJ1-2, with a tentative D call TRBD1 (6 bases). The CDR3 totals 16 residues. Trimming left V 2 bases short and J 7 bases short, with 20 bases between. The germline V gene encodes CDR1 WNHNN and CDR2 SYGVQD (reference sequence). CDR3 residues: CASSERGGRPPIGYTF. CDR3 sequence (DNA): TGCGCCAGCAGTGAGAGGGGGGGCAGACCCCCAATTGGCTACACCTTC.

The CDR3 reads CATSEQRGVSTDTQYF. CDR3 nucleotides: TGTGCCACCAGTGAGCAGCGGGGGGTTAGCACAGATACGCAGTATTTT. The J gene is TRBJ2-3, the V gene TRBV24-1; 9 bases agree with TRBD2. The CDR3 has 16 amino acids. Per the germline V gene, CDR1 is KGHDR and CDR2 is SFDVKD. The ends lost 4 bases at V and 0 bases at J; junction bases unmatched: 4.

J is TRBJ1-2 and V is TRBV29-1; D gene unclear. The length of the CDR3 is 11 residues. The V end was cut by 6 bases, the J end by 6 bases, with 11 bases between. Germline V gene lookup returns CDR1 SQVTM and CDR2 ANQGSEA. DNA for the CDR3: TGCAGCGTGGCATTCTTGGATGGCTACACCTTC. It encodes CSVAFLDGYTF.

This clone was found once. CDR3 coding DNA: TGTGCCAGCAGACAGGACAGGGGGCACACTGAAGCTTTCTTT. Its protein is CASRQDRGHTEAFF. This chain uses TRBV6-4 with TRBJ1-1, with 11 bases aligning to TRBD1. Trimming removed 6 bases from V and 3 bases from J; junction bases left unmatched: 3. The CDR3 covers 14 residues. CDR1 MRHNA and CDR2 SNTAGT come from the germline V gene.

The chain uses TRBV11-2 and TRBJ1-6; 7 bases agree with TRBD1. The CDR3 loop spans 16 amino acids. Germline V CDR1 and CDR2: SGHAT, FQNNGV. J lost 5 bases, V lost 3 bases, and 7 bases had no gene match. The CDR3 loop reads CASSFDRVGHNSPLHF. Written as DNA, the CDR3 is TGTGCCAGCAGCTTCGACAGGGTTGGACATAATTCACCCCTCCACTTT. Drawing the rest from reference TRBV11-2 and TRBJ1-6, the complete variable domain is EAGVAQSPRYKIIEKRQSVAFWCNPISGHATLYWYQQILGQGPKLLIQFQNNGVVDDSQLPKDRFSAERLKGVDSTLKIQPAKLEDSAVYLCASSFDRVGHNSPLHFGNGTRLTVT.

V and J are TRBV19 and TRBJ1-1; TRBD1 matches at 7 bases. The CDR3 length is 15 residues. Per germline, CDR1 LNHDA and CDR2 SQIVND (reference sequence). Trimming took 6 bases from V and 4 from J; bases not matched to a gene: 11. Here the CDR3 reads CASSRGPTGRTEAFF. The CDR3 DNA sequence: TGTGCCAGTAGCCGGGGGCCGACAGGGCGCACTGAAGCTTTCTTT.

The rearrangement uses TRBV3-1 (or the pseudogene TRBV3-2) and TRBJ2-1, with TRBD2 matching 16 bases. CDR3 length: 16 residues. The V segment lost 5 bases and the J segment 15 bases; nucleotides outside the gene matches: 13. Germline loops: CDR1 LGHDT, CDR2 YNNKEL (reference sequence). The CDR3 region is CASSSFLGTSGGAPFF. Written as DNA, the CDR3 is TGTGCCAGCAGCTCGTTTTTGGGGACTAGCGGGGGGGCTCCGTTCTTC.

V gene TRBV11-1 combines with J gene TRBJ2-5; 11 nucleotides line up with TRBD2. Germline values: CDR1 SGHAT, CDR2 FQDESV (reference sequence). CDR3 length equals 15 residues. Trimming at V came to 5 bases and at J to 6 bases, leaving 8 bases not matched to a gene. CDR3: CASSATSGSLKTQYF. The CDR3 nucleotides are TGTGCCAGCAGCGCCACTAGCGGGAGCTTAAAGACCCAGTACTTC.

V gene TRBV30 combines with J gene TRBJ2-7, with TRBD2 matching over 10 bases. The CDR3 length is 14 residues. Trimming took 2 bases from V and 6 from J; bases not matched to a gene: 7. The germline V gene has CDR1 GTSNPN and CDR2 SVGIG (reference sequence). The DNA of the CDR3 is TGTGCCTGGAGTCCCAGCGGGGGGGCCTCCGAGCAGTACTTC. Translated: CAWSPSGGASEQYF.

The J gene is TRBJ2-2, the V gene TRBV5-8; 7 bases are shared with TRBD1. The J segment lost 5 bases and the V segment lost 1 base, leaving 5 bases of the junction unmatched. Germline CDR1 is SGHTS and CDR2 is YDEGEE. The CDR3 runs to 15 residues. The DNA of the CDR3 is TGTGCCAGCAGCTTGAACGGACAGGAAACCGGGGAGCTGTTTTTT. Translated: CASSLNGQETGELFF.

The chain joins TRBV28 to TRBJ2-5; D remains unclear. Trimming took off 5 bases at V and 7 bases at J, with 14 bases between the two ends. The V gene's germline CDR1 is MDHEN and CDR2 SYDVKM. CDR3 size: 13 residues. In DNA form, the CDR3 reads TGTGCCAGCAGTCCCCCCGAGCTAAGGACCCAGTACTTC. As protein: CASSPPELRTQYF.

The J gene is TRBJ2-5, the V gene TRBV5-4; the match to TRBD1 covers 7 bases. CDR3 size: 13 residues. Germline CDR1 reads SGHNT; CDR2 reads YYREEE (reference sequence). The junction had 2 bases not matched to a gene; V was cut back by 3 bases and J by 3 bases. The CDR3 loop reads CASSWDREETQYF. The DNA for the CDR3 is TGTGCCAGCAGCTGGGACAGAGAAGAGACCCAGTACTTC.

This clone was detected only a few times. The rearrangement uses TRBV29-1 and TRBJ1-5; D is perhaps TRBD1 (6 bases). The CDR3 consists of 13 residues. Germline V gene sequence: CDR1 SQVTM, CDR2 ANQGSEA. Between the trimmed V and J ends, which lost 5 bases and 4 bases, there was a span of 12 bases. CDR3 residues: CSVTDSANQPQHF. CDR3 sequence (DNA): TGCAGCGTTACGGACAGTGCGAATCAGCCCCAGCATTTT.

This clone occurred once. The rearrangement links TRBV27 to TRBJ1-2; no definite D call. Trimming removed 0 bases at V and 7 bases at J, with 9 bases between. The length of the CDR3 is 13 residues. Per the germline V gene, CDR1 is MNHEY and CDR2 is SMNVEV (reference sequence). The CDR3 DNA sequence: TGTGCCAGCAGTTTATCGTACGGGAGTGGCTACACCTTC. This codes for CASSLSYGSGYTF.

The rearrangement uses TRBV2 and TRBJ1-5; D remains unclear. The CDR3 covers 14 residues. Germline V gives CDR1 SNHLY, CDR2 FYNNEI. V lost 8 bases, J lost 1 base, and 12 bases lay in between. As DNA, the CDR3 is TGTGCCAGCGGCGAGCGAGGGAGCAATCAGCCCCAGCATTTT. Translation: CASGERGSNQPQHF.

The chain uses TRBV10-3 and TRBJ2-7; 9 bases fit TRBD1. V lost 4 bases, J lost 0 bases, and 10 bases stayed unmatched. CDR1 is ENHRY, CDR2 SYGVKD, per germline. CDR3 length: 17 residues. CDR3 nucleotide sequence: TGTGCCATCAGTGCCTCCGAAGGACAGGGGAGCTCCTACGAGCAGTACTTC. Encoded protein: CAISASEGQGSSYEQYF.

J is TRBJ1-1 and V is TRBV6-6; D is uncertain. The ends were cut back, 5 bases at V and 5 bases at J, with 9 bases in the middle. This CDR3 has 12 amino acids. Germline values: CDR1 MNHNY, CDR2 SVGAGI (reference sequence). The chain's CDR3 is CASSQSGTEAFF. For the CDR3, the DNA is TGTGCCAGCAGTCAGTCGGGGACTGAAGCTTTCTTT.

J is TRBJ1-2 and V is TRBV28; the match to TRBD1 covers 7 bases. This CDR3 has 15 amino acids. The J segment lost 3 bases and the V segment lost 7 bases, leaving 11 bases of the junction unmatched. Germline CDR1 reads MDHEN; CDR2 reads SYDVKM. The CDR3 region is CASTGNRDRDYGYTF. DNA of the CDR3: TGTGCCAGCACCGGGAACCGGGACAGAGACTATGGCTACACCTTC.

V is TRBV18 and J is TRBJ2-7, with TRBD2 matching 10 bases. CDR1 is KGHSH and CDR2 is LQKENI in the germline V gene. The CDR3 length is 14 residues. Trimming cost V 3 bases and J 5 bases; bases outside gene matches: 4. This CDR3 is CASSPGLAPHEQYF. The CDR3 DNA follows: TGTGCCAGCTCACCGGGACTAGCGCCCCACGAGCAGTACTTC. Full variable domain (rest looked up from reference TRBV18 and TRBJ2-7): NAGVMQNPRHLVRRRGQEARLRCSPMKGHSHVYWYRQLPEEGLKFMVYLQKENIIDESGMPKERFSAEFPKEGPSILRIQQVVRGDSAAYFCASSPGLAPHEQYFGPGTRLTVT.

J is TRBJ1-4 and V is TRBV5-4, with 11 bases aligning to TRBD1. There are 15 residues in the CDR3. Germline V gene lookup returns CDR1 SGHNT and CDR2 YYREEE (reference sequence). V shed 4 bases, J shed 8 bases, and the junction held 7 bases outside the gene matches. The CDR3, as DNA: TGTGCCAGCAGCCGGAGGACAGGGGGCGGGGAAAAACTGTTTTTT. Its protein is CASSRRTGGGEKLFF.

The CDR3 loop is CASSPRTGPYGYTF. The CDR3 DNA sequence: TGTGCCAGCAGCCCTCGGACAGGGCCCTATGGCTACACCTTC. The rearrangement uses TRBV7-9 and TRBJ1-2; 8 bases match TRBD1. The V and J ends lost 5 bases and 4 bases, in that order; junction bases with no gene match: 6. CDR3 size: 14 residues. Germline V gives CDR1 SEHNR, CDR2 FQNEAQ (reference sequence).

The chain employs TRBV7-9 and TRBJ2-1; 7 bases match TRBD2. Germline V gives CDR1 SEHNR, CDR2 FQNEAQ (reference sequence). V trimming: 1 base; J trimming: 0 bases; junction bases outside the gene matches: 6. This CDR3 has 17 amino acids. Here the CDR3 reads CASSLGDYTSSYNEQFF. CDR3 DNA sequence: TGTGCCAGCAGCTTAGGGGACTATACTAGCTCCTACAATGAGCAGTTCTTC.

The V call is TRBV7-9, the J call TRBJ2-1, with TRBD2 identical over 8 bases. The J segment lost 8 bases and the V segment lost 1 base, leaving 10 bases of the junction unmatched. Germline-derived CDR1 and CDR2 are SEHNR and FQNEAQ (reference sequence). This CDR3 region has 16 residues. For the CDR3, the DNA is TGTGCCAGCAGCTTAGGTGCGGGAGGAAATAAGTATGAGCAGTTCTTC. Its translation is CASSLGAGGNKYEQFF.

The rearrangement uses TRBV19 and TRBJ1-5; TRBD1 might be the D (5 bases). Between the trimmed V and J ends, which lost 5 bases and 0 bases, there was a span of 8 bases. Germline V lookup: CDR1 LNHDA, CDR2 SQIVND (reference sequence). The CDR3 is made up of 14 amino acids. CDR3 nucleotide sequence: TGTGCCAGTAGTCAGACAGATAGCAATCAGCCCCAGCATTTT. It specifies CASSQTDSNQPQHF.

This clone was seen just once. This CDR3 reads CASSFIAGQYNEQFF. The CDR3 nucleotides read TGTGCCAGCAGTTTTATAGCGGGACAGTACAATGAGCAGTTCTTC. The V gene is TRBV28, the J gene TRBJ2-1, with D possibly being TRBD2 (8 bases). Between the trimmed V and J ends, which lost 3 bases and 4 bases, there was a span of 13 bases. Germline V lookup: CDR1 MDHEN, CDR2 SYDVKM. The CDR3 contains 15 residues.